The 25 T cell receptor beta chains below all came from one sample that was sequenced in a study of human T cells and chemical hapten exposure. The time point: pre-sensitization, week 0. Treatment of the sample: therapeutic diphenylcyclopropenone sensitization with weekly scalp DPC. TCRdb reprocessed the RACE reads via MiXCR and lists one record per CDR3 protein. The sample holds fewer than 60,000 distinct CDR3 sequences, 11% seen once. Material: whole blood, obtained in connection with sensitization to the hapten diphenylcyclopropenone (DPC). The receptors here all came from a woman in her thirties or forties with alopecia areata. Some clones in this sample may be carry-over from other donors' samples.

The chain carries TRBV19 and TRBJ2-7; no firm D call. The V end lost 6 bases, the J end lost 1 base, and 4 bases lay between the germline ends. This CDR3 is 11 amino acids long. Per the germline V gene, CDR1 is LNHDA and CDR2 is SQIVND (reference sequence). The CDR3 protein is CASRGSYEQYF. The DNA for the CDR3 is TGTGCCAGTAGAGGGTCCTACGAGCAGTACTTC. Variable domain in full (rest from reference TRBV19 and TRBJ2-7): DGGITQSPKYLFRKEGQNVTLSCEQNLNHDAMYWYRQDPGQGLRLIYYSQIVNDFQKGDIAEGYSVSREKKESFPLTVTSAQKNPTAFYLCASRGSYEQYFGPGTRLTVT.

Many counts were recorded for this clonotype. This chain connects TRBV19 to TRBJ2-1; TRBD1 aligns across 9 bases. The germline V gene encodes CDR1 LNHDA and CDR2 SQIVND (reference sequence). The J segment lost 1 base and the V segment lost 7 bases, leaving 8 bases of the junction unmatched. This CDR3 spans 16 amino acids. The chain's CDR3 is CASTQGQGISYNEQFF. The CDR3 region has the DNA TGTGCCAGTACCCAAGGACAGGGGATATCCTACAATGAGCAGTTCTTC.

There are many counts of this clonotype. The genes are TRBV12-3 or TRBV12-4 and TRBJ1-3; D is uncertain. CDR3 size: 15 residues. Trimming removed 3 bases from V and 0 bases from J, with 9 bases in between. In nucleotides, the CDR3 is TGTGCCAGCAGTTTGAGCATACTCTCTGGAAACACCATATATTTT. Its translation is CASSLSILSGNTIYF.

This clonotype occurred many times. The chain carries TRBV4-2 and TRBJ2-1, with D unclear. Trimming removed 2 bases from V and 8 bases from J, with 19 bases in between. The CDR3 is 16 residues long. Germline values: CDR1 LGHNA, CDR2 YNFKEQ. CDR3 sequence (DNA): TGTGCCAGCAGCCAAATGGGGTCTCCGGGTGCCCATGAGCAGTTCTTC. Amino acid sequence: CASSQMGSPGAHEQFF.

The chain has TRBV10-3 and TRBJ1-4, with D hard to call. Germline V gene sequence: CDR1 ENHRY, CDR2 SYGVKD. Trimming took 8 bases from V and 4 from J, leaving 8 bases between them. The CDR3 has 12 residues. For the CDR3, the DNA is TGTGCCATCGGTCAGAGTAATGAAAAACTGTTTTTT. This codes for CAIGQSNEKLFF.

This clonotype was found many times. V usage is TRBV28 and J usage is TRBJ2-7; D gene uncertain. Trimming stripped 7 bases from V and 6 bases from J, with 10 bases between. This CDR3 comprises 11 residues. CDR1 is MDHEN and CDR2 is SYDVKM in the germline V gene. CDR3 bases: TGTGCCAGCAACGTATACGGCGAGCAGTACTTC. This encodes CASNVYGEQYF. The full variable domain, with the rest looked up from reference TRBV28 and TRBJ2-7, is DVKVTQSSRYLVKRTGEKVFLECVQDMDHENMFWYRQDPGLGLRLIYFSYDVKMKEKGDIPEGYSVSREKKERFSLILESASTNQTSMYLCASNVYGEQYFGPGTRLTVT.

In its sample, this clonotype was seen a few times. This sequence joins TRBV20-1 and TRBJ2-7; 14 nucleotides match TRBD2. This CDR3 is 14 amino acids long. Trimming cost V 3 bases and J 2 bases; bases outside gene matches: 0. CDR1 and CDR2 (germline): DFQATT, SNEGSKA (reference sequence). CDR3 loop: CSARGLAGAYEQYF. In nucleotides, the CDR3 is TGCAGTGCTAGGGGACTAGCGGGGGCCTACGAGCAGTACTTC.

This clonotype was seen a handful of times. The CDR3 DNA reads TGCGCCAGCAGCTTAAAGGTGGGGACTCAGCCCCAGCATTTT. It translates to CASSLKVGTQPQHF. This chain joins TRBV4-1 and TRBJ1-5; D perhaps matches TRBD1 (5 bases). Deletions cut 5 bases from V and 6 bases from J, with 14 bases between. Germline V gene data show CDR1 as MGHRA and CDR2 as YSYEKL. The CDR3 consists of 14 residues.

There are a few counts of this clonotype. A junction end diverges from the germline sequence, so it may reflect a read error. The gene calls are TRBV4-2 and TRBJ2-7; tentative D call: TRBD1 (6 bases). CDR1 and CDR2 from the germline V gene are LGHNA and YNFKEQ. The CDR3 has 16 residues. CDR3 in amino acids: CASSQDVSRGSSEQYF. DNA of the CDR3: TGTGCCAGCAGCCAAGATGTCAGCAGGGGATCCTCCGAGCAGTACTTC.

The sample holds many counts of this clonotype. This chain joins TRBV11-3 and TRBJ2-5, with TRBD2 matching over 8 bases. The germline CDR1 and CDR2 sequences are SGHNT and YENEEA. The CDR3 totals 16 residues. V lost 5 bases and J lost 4; bases outside the gene matches: 12. CDR3 coding DNA: TGTGCCAGCAGCCCCGAAACCCGGGGGGGCCGAGAGACCCAGTACTTC. Its protein is CASSPETRGGRETQYF.

The V call is TRBV24-1, the J call TRBJ2-1; maybe TRBD2 (7 bases). The V gene lost 2 bases and the J gene lost 15 bases, with 25 bases spanning the gap. This CDR3 has 16 amino acids. The germline CDR1 and CDR2 sequences are KGHDR and SFDVKD. The CDR3 bases are TGTGCCACCAGTGATTCCCGGGGGGCACCCCAACTCGGAGTGTTCTTC. It translates to CATSDSRGAPQLGVFF.

This clonotype was seen a few times. This rearrangement joins TRBV6-1 to TRBJ1-2; D is uncertain. Deletions cut 3 bases from V and 2 bases from J, with 16 bases between. There are 16 residues in the CDR3. Germline V gives CDR1 MNHNS, CDR2 SASEGT. Here the CDR3 DNA reads TGTGCCAGCAGTGACGCCGGACTTATTGCAAACTATGGCTACACCTTC. Translation gives CASSDAGLIANYGYTF.

The chain carries TRBV29-1 and TRBJ1-1, with D hard to call. The CDR3 contains 13 residues. From germline, CDR1 is SQVTM and CDR2 ANQGSEA. V was cut by 1 base and J by 1 base, with 7 bases left in between. The CDR3 sequence is CSVEGQPNTEAFF. The DNA for the CDR3 is TGCAGCGTTGAAGGCCAGCCGAACACTGAAGCTTTCTTT.

This clonotype was seen more than once but under ten times. This chain uses TRBV27 with TRBJ1-5; D gene unclear. Germline V gene lookup returns CDR1 MNHEY and CDR2 SMNVEV (reference sequence). CDR3 size: 14 residues. Trimming shortened V by 6 bases and J by 0 bases, and 9 bases separated the two germline ends. The CDR3 reads CASSLTVSNQPQHF. The CDR3 coding sequence is TGTGCCAGCAGCCTTACAGTTAGCAATCAGCCCCAGCATTTT.

V gene TRBV7-3 combines with J gene TRBJ2-1; 14 bases are shared with TRBD2. J gave up 0 bases and V 3 bases, and 4 bases lay outside the gene matches. CDR1 is SGHTA, CDR2 FQGTGA, per germline. The CDR3 runs to 18 residues. This chain's CDR3 is CASSFSGLAGGSYNEQFF. The CDR3 DNA is TGTGCCAGCAGCTTTTCCGGACTAGCGGGGGGCTCCTACAATGAGCAGTTCTTC.

This rearrangement joins TRBV28 to TRBJ1-1; the D is unclear. Trimming took 2 bases from V and 0 from J, leaving 1 base between them. The CDR3 is made up of 12 amino acids. Per the germline V gene, CDR1 is MDHEN and CDR2 is SYDVKM. The CDR3 spells CASSLMNTEAFF. For the CDR3, the DNA is TGTGCCAGCAGTTTAATGAACACTGAAGCTTTCTTT.

This clonotype was detected ten times or more. In DNA, the CDR3 is TGTGCCAGCAGTCCTAGCGAAACTAGCACAGATACGCAGTATTTT. Its translation: CASSPSETSTDTQYF. The chain has TRBV6-2 or TRBV6-3 and TRBJ2-3; possible D gene TRBD2, 6 bases. Looked up from germline, CDR1 is MNHEY and CDR2 is SVGEGT. V was clipped by 5 bases and J by 0 bases, with 12 bases between them. The CDR3 runs 15 residues.

This clonotype was counted ten times or more. The chain is built from TRBV29-1 and TRBJ2-1, with D perhaps being TRBD1 or TRBD2 (5 bases each). V lost 3 bases and J lost 10, with 10 bases in between. CDR3 length: 11 residues. The germline CDR1 and CDR2 sequences are SQVTM and ANQGSEA. CDR3 region: CSVDRGTEQFF. The CDR3 DNA is TGCAGCGTTGATCGAGGGACGGAGCAGTTCTTC.

Points on this clonotype: Since a much larger clone is just one base distant, this may be a read error. The rearrangement joins TRBV6-5 to TRBJ2-7; D assignment may be TRBD1 or TRBD2 (5 bases each). The CDR3 contains 14 residues. V gave up 7 bases and J gave up 0 bases, with 13 bases separating them. CDR1 and CDR2 (germline): MNHEY, SVGAGI. CDR3 residues: CASKRGRASYEQYF. The CDR3 DNA is TGTGCCAGCAAACGGGGCAGAGCCTCCTACGAGCAGTACTTC.

This clonotype was recorded many times. The chain joins TRBV2 to TRBJ2-7, with D possibly matching TRBD1 (5 bases). Germline CDR1 and CDR2: SNHLY and FYNNEI. V was shortened by 5 bases and J by 4 bases, with 12 bases between the two germline ends. The CDR3 has 13 amino acids. The CDR3 loop is CASSPRGIYEQYF. The CDR3 DNA reads as TGTGCCAGCAGTCCAAGGGGAATTTACGAGCAGTACTTC.

The chain couples TRBV7-8 to TRBJ2-2; weak D call: TRBD1 (6 bases). V lost 3 bases and J 7 bases, leaving 12 bases between the germline ends. Germline assignment: CDR1 SGHVS and CDR2 FQNEAQ. There are 14 residues in the CDR3. The CDR3 is CASSFGRGVGELFF. DNA of the CDR3: TGTGCCAGCAGCTTCGGCAGGGGCGTCGGGGAGCTGTTTTTT.

This clonotype was seen a handful of times. The chain combines TRBV13 with TRBJ1-1, with D tentatively TRBD1 (6 bases). Trimming pared 5 bases from V and 2 bases from J, leaving 21 bases between. The V gene's germline CDR1 is PRHDT and CDR2 FYEKMQ (reference sequence). This CDR3 spans 17 amino acids. CDR3 sequence (DNA): TGTGCCAGCAGCCCGCCGTGGGGGGGCAACGGAAACACTGAAGCTTTCTTT. Its protein product is CASSPPWGGNGNTEAFF.

The chain couples TRBV6-1 to TRBJ2-7, with 7 bases matching TRBD2. V gave up 6 bases and J gave up 6 bases; unmatched junction bases: 8. The CDR3 length is 13 residues. Germline loops: CDR1 MNHNS, CDR2 SASEGT. CDR3 in DNA: TGTGCCAGCAGCACTAGCGAAGTCGGCGAGCAGTACTTC. Translation: CASSTSEVGEQYF.

V is TRBV29-1 and J is TRBJ2-1; 11 bases are a match to TRBD2. This CDR3 comprises 13 residues. Germline values: CDR1 SQVTM, CDR2 ANQGSEA. V gave up 7 bases and J gave up 9 bases; unmatched junction bases: 8. The CDR3 here is CSATATSGAEQFF. CDR3 DNA sequence: TGCAGCGCCACCGCGACTAGCGGGGCTGAGCAGTTCTTC.

This clonotype was observed many times. The gene calls are TRBV29-1 and TRBJ1-4, with D unclear. This CDR3 region has 13 residues. The V and J ends lost 7 bases and 0 bases respectively, with 9 bases between them. Looked up from germline, CDR1 is SQVTM and CDR2 is ANQGSEA. The DNA for the CDR3 is TGCAGCGGACGGACGGCAACTAATGAAAAACTGTTTTTT. Translating gives CSGRTATNEKLFF.